The present T cell receptor beta chain was sequenced within a study of OX40 agonist ivuxolimab in advanced cancers. Background on the whole study: Ivuxolimab, which targeted the costimulatory receptor OX40 (CD134), was an agonistic, fully human IgG2 monoclonal antibody. In the dose-escalation cohort, around four fifths of patients were male, and the mean age was 60 years with a range of about 20 to 90. Prior anti-PD-1, anti-PD-L1 or anti-CTLA-4 therapy was permitted, and 40% of dose-escalation patients had received checkpoint inhibitors. Of the roughly 51 dose-escalation patients, hepatocellular carcinoma was present in approximately 20, melanoma in approximately 15, renal cell carcinoma in 9 and head and neck cancer in 9. Intravenous ivuxolimab was administered to patients every 2 weeks at six dose levels: 0.01, 0.1, 0.3, 1.5, 3 and 10 mg/kg. Partial responses occurred in three dose-escalation patients, of whom one had hepatocellular carcinoma and two had cutaneous melanoma. The paper reports the monotherapy dose-escalation portion (N of about 51 patients) of the phase I ivuxolimab trial. Peripheral TCRbeta sequencing was intended to test whether TCR sequence diversity was altered and clonal T-cell expansion was caused by ivuxolimab.

Patients with autoimmune disease history or receiving systemic immunosuppression were excluded from the trial. In every dose cohort, peripheral blood was drawn for TCR sequencing at baseline, cycle 4 day 1, and cycle 7 day 1. Samples came from an open-label, multicenter, first-in-human phase I dose-escalation trial of ivuxolimab. Adults with locally advanced or metastatic melanoma, renal cell, hepatocellular, or head and neck squamous cell carcinoma were enrolled in the trial. Before TCR sequencing, CD4+ T cells and CD8+ T cells from peripheral blood were sorted into separate populations. The study at large found these results: After ivuxolimab, more expanded clones were found on average in CD8+ T cells than in CD4+ T cells. Low levels of normalized T-cell clonal expansion were also seen in some patients who did not respond. The antigen specificity of the clonally expanded peripheral T cells was not determined. In the 0.1-3.0 mg/kg groups, partial responders were among the patients with the lowest normalized peripheral clonal expansion, particularly in CD8+ T cells. At doses of 0.1 to 3.0 mg/kg, clonal expansion of both CD4+ and CD8+ T cells in blood was seen between baseline and week 6.

Of note for this clone: Its antigen is still unknown. No base quality values were provided; no much bigger clone lies one nucleotide off.

Based on the germline V gene, the CDR1 and CDR2 sequences are SGHDT and YYEEEE. From the cysteine up to the phenylalanine, the CDR3 has a length of 13 residues. CDR3 DNA only is kept here, 39 bases in frame from base 1. V lost 4 bases and J lost 9 bases; the stretch between them is 17 bases long. Genomic DNA was extracted from sorted cells for sequencing of the TCRbeta CDR3 region. The immunoSEQ Assay was used for sequencing of TCRbeta CDR3 regions. This is the immuneACCESS table as TCRdb keeps it, with only in-frame sequences that have V and J called. A part of the clones is gone; compared with another copy, unresolved V genes explain less than half, and the rest is unexplained. The sample table records just over 90,000 clones; 90% to 95% of these occur just once. Around 0.76% of the sample belongs to the ten largest clones.

The V and J genes are TRBV5-6 and TRBJ2-7; TRBD2 could be the D gene, as 6 bases match. The clonotype originates from an adult with an advanced solid tumor such as melanoma, head and neck, liver or kidney cancer. The sequencing used CD4+ or CD8+ T cells sorted from blood, collected in a trial of the OX40 agonist ivuxolimab. The bases are TGTGCCAGCAGCGCGATGGGGGGTTCGGGGCAGTACTTC. This gives the protein CASSAMGGSGQYF.